This T cell receptor (beta chain) was retrieved from a study of T cells expressing NK-cell markers. Study-wide context: Among the eight sequenced donors, seven tested HCMV-seropositive and one tested seronegative. Study-wide points: Where several donors were concerned, these clonotypes also led the CD3+CD56-NKG2C+ fraction. A range of roughly 1.0-8% of CD8+ T cells consisted of dominant NKG2C+ clonotypes in roughly 6 donors.

Of note for this clonotype: The antigen remains unidentified.

The cDNA for TCR beta came from 5'RACE template switching with UMIs. TCRdb re-called the 5' RACE reads and catalogs CDR3 proteins one per entry, DNA excluded. The sample spans 250,000 or so distinct CDR3 sequences; the ten largest clones claim more than 3.5%. CDR1 is DFQATT, CDR2 SNEGSKA, per germline (reference sequence). The CDR3 is 13 residues long. Sequences were obtained from blood T cells: a sorted CD56 or NKG2C T cell subset, CD4+ or CD8+ T cells, or bulk PBMC T cells (not recorded which). The sequence derives from a woman aged 18 to 75 in good health. The chain carries TRBV20-1 and TRBJ1-5; TCRdb's D gene call, TRBD1, goes unchecked for lack of DNA. This CDR3 is CSARTGRDKPQHF.